The clone carrying this T cell receptor (beta chain) has ten or more counts. Its antigen is unknown. This sample is drawn from a study of human T cells and chemical hapten exposure. Across the whole study: It was small differences in pooled library volume that mainly caused per-sample TCR yields to vary.

It was unfractionated whole blood from which total RNA was extracted. It was the library that attached unique molecular identifiers to individual cDNA molecules. Original methodology: Counting gave a median of 95,638 TCRs per sample, with values ranging from about 20,000 to 750,000. TCRdb re-called the 5' RACE reads with MiXCR, one entry per CDR3 protein. Here the V and J calls rest on TCRdb's processing, not on the authors' analysis. Among 130,000 or so distinct CDR3 sequences listed, about 4% were seen once. Whole-study findings and limits: Sensitizing to DPC left TCRs with a frequency above 1 in 1000 unaltered.

Trimming at V came to 5 bases and at J to 7 bases, leaving 8 bases not matched to a gene. The germline V gene has CDR1 SGHTA and CDR2 FQGNSA. The CDR3 consists of 15 residues. This TCR was sampled from a female donor in good health. This chain joins TRBV7-2 and TRBJ1-6; 7 bases are shared with TRBD1. The DNA of the CDR3 is TGTGCCAGCAGCCGTCAGACAGGGCTAAATTCACCCCTCCACTTT. Residues: CASSRQTGLNSPLHF.